This TCR beta chain was recovered during a study of radiation and T cells in renal cell carcinoma. Across the whole study: Nephrectomy followed 15 Gy stereotactic body radiation by 4 weeks.

As for this clone: Its antigen is still unknown.

Study-level results: Baseline intratumoral clonotype presence is unknown without pretreatment biopsies.

Time point indicated: baseline pretreatment blood. Specified treatment: 15 Gy SBRT to primary tumor, nephrectomy 4 weeks later. The assay was immunoSEQ multiplex PCR, and TCRdb's table has in-frame clones only and misses some. The sample records about 22,000 clones, about 80% being singletons. The receptor was isolated from a man aged 55 to 70 with renal cell carcinoma. The sample consisted of blood, taken from a patient whose treatment included radiotherapy and nephrectomy.

This chain's CDR3 is CASSQGWREETQYF. DNA of the CDR3: TGCGCCAGCAGCCAAGGGTGGCGGGAAGAGACCCAGTACTTC. The chain couples TRBV4-3 to TRBJ2-5; D perhaps matches TRBD2 (5 bases). CDR3 size: 14 residues. V was cut by 1 base and J by 3 bases, with 9 bases left in between. Germline V gene lookup returns CDR1 LGHNA and CDR2 YSLEER.